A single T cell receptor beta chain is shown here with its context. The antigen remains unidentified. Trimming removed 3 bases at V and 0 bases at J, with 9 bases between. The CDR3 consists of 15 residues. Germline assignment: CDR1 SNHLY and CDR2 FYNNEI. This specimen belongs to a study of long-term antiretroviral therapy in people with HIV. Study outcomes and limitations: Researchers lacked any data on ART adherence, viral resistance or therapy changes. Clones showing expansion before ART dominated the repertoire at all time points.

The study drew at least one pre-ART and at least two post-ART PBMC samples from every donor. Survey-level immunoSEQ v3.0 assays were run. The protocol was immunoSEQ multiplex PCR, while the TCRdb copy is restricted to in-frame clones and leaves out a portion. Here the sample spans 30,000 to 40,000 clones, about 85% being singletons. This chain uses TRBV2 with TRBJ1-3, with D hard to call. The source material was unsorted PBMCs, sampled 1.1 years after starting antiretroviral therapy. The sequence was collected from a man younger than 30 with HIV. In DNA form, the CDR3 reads TGTGCCAGCAGTGATCAGAGATTCTCTGGAAACACCATATATTTT. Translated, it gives CASSDQRFSGNTIYF.